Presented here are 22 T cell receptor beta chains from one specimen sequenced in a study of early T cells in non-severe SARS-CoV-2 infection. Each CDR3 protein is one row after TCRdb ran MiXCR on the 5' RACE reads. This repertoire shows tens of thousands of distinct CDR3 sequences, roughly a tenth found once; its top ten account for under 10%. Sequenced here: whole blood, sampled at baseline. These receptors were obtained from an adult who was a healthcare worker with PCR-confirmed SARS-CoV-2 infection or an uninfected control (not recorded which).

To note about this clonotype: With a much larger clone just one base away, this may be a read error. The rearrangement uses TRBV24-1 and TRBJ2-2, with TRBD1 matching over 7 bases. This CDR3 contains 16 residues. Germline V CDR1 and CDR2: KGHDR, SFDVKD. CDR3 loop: CTTSDEGARYTGELFF. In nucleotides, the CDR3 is TGTACCACCAGTGATGAGGGGGCTCGATACACCGGGGAGCTGTTTTTT.

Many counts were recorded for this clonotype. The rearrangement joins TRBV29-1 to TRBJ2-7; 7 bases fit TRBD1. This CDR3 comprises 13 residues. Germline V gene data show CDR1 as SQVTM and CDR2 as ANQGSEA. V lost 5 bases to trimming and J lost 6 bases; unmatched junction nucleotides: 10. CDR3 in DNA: TGCAGCGTTCGACAGGGCCCTTCGTCCGAGCAGTACTTC. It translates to CSVRQGPSSEQYF.

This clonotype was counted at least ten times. The CDR3 protein is CASSHGQGADTQYF. The CDR3, as DNA: TGTGCCAGCAGTCACGGACAGGGTGCAGATACGCAGTATTTT. The chain is built from TRBV11-2 and TRBJ2-3, with 8 bases identical to TRBD1. The CDR3 covers 14 residues. Unmatched junction bases numbered 6, after V lost 6 bases and J lost 4 bases. Germline V gene data show CDR1 as SGHAT and CDR2 as FQNNGV.

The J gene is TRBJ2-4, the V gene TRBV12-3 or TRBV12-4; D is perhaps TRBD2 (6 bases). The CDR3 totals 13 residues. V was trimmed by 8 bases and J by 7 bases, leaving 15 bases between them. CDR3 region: CASRTGGANIQYF. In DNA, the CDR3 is TGTGCCAGCCGTACCGGCGGGGCGAACATTCAGTACTTC.

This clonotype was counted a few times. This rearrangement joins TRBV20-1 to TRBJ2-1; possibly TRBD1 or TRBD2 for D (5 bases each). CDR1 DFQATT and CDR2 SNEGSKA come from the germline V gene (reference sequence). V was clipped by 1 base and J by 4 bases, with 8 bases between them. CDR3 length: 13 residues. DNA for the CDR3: TGCAGTGCTAGAGGAGGGGCGTACAATGAGCAGTTCTTC. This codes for CSARGGAYNEQFF.

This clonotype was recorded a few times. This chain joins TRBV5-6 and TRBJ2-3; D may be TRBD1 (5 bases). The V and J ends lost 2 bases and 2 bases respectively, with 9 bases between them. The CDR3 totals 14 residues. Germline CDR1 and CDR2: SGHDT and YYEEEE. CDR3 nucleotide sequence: TGTGCCAGCAGCTTTGGGGCGCACACAGATACGCAGTATTTT. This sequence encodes CASSFGAHTDTQYF.

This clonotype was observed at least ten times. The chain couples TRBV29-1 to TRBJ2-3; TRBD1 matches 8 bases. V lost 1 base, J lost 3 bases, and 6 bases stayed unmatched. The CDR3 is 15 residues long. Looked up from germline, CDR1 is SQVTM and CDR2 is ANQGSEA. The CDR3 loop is CSVEVQGVHTDTQYF. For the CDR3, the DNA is TGCAGCGTTGAAGTACAGGGGGTTCATACAGATACGCAGTATTTT.

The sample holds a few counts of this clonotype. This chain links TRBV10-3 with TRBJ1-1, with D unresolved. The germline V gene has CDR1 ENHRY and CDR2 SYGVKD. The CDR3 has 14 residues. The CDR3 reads CAMSAPGTNTEAFF. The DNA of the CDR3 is TGTGCGATGTCGGCCCCCGGAACGAACACTGAAGCTTTCTTT.

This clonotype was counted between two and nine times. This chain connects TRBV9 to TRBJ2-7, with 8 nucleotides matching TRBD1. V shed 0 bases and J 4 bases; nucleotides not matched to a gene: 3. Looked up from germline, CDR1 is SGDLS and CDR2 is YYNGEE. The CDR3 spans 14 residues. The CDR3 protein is CASSVDTGGYEQYF. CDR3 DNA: TGTGCCAGCAGCGTAGACACAGGGGGATACGAGCAGTACTTC. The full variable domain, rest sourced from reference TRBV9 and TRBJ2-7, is DSGVTQTPKHLITATGQRVTLRCSPRSGDLSVYWYQQSLDQGLQFLIQYYNGEERAKGNILERFSAQQFPDLHSELNLSSLELGDSALYFCASSVDTGGYEQYFGPGTRLTVT.

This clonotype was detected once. The CDR3 sequence: CSGRDRGDTGELFF. DNA of the CDR3: TGCAGCGGGCGGGACAGGGGAGACACCGGGGAGCTGTTTTTT. This chain joins TRBV29-1 and TRBJ2-2, with 10 nucleotides matching TRBD1. There are 14 residues in the CDR3. Germline assignment: CDR1 SQVTM and CDR2 ANQGSEA. With 7 bases clipped from V and 3 bases from J, the junction kept 5 bases outside the gene matches.

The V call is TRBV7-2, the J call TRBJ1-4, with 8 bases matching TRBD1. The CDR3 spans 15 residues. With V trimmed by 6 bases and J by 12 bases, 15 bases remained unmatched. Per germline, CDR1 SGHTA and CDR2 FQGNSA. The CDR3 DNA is TGTGCCAGCAGTAAGAGGGGGACAGGCCTAGGGGAACTGTTTTTT. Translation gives CASSKRGTGLGELFF.

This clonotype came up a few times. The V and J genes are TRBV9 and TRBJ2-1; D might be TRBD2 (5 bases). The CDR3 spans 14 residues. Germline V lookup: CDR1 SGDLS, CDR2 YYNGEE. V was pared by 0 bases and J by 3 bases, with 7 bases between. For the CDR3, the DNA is TGTGCCAGCAGCGTAGGTGGAGGCTACAATGAGCAGTTCTTC. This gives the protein CASSVGGGYNEQFF. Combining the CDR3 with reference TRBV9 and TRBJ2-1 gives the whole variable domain DSGVTQTPKHLITATGQRVTLRCSPRSGDLSVYWYQQSLDQGLQFLIQYYNGEERAKGNILERFSAQQFPDLHSELNLSSLELGDSALYFCASSVGGGYNEQFFGPGTRLTVL.

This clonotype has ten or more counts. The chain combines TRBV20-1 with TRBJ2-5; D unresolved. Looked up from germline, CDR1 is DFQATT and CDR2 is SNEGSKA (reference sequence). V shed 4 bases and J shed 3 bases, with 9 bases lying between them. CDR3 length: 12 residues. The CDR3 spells CSAISEEETQYF. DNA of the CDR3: TGCAGTGCTATATCTGAAGAAGAGACCCAGTACTTC.

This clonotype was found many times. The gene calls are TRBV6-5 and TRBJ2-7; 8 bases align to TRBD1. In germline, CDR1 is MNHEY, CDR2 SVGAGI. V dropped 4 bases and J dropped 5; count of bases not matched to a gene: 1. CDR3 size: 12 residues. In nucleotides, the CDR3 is TGTGCCAGCAGTTCGACAGGGGACGAGCAGTACTTC. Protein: CASSSTGDEQYF.

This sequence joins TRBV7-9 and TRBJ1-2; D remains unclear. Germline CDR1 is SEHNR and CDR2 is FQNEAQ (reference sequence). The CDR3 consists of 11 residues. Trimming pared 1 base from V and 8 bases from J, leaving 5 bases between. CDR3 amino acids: CASSLGRGYTF. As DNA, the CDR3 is TGTGCCAGCAGCTTAGGACGAGGCTACACCTTC.

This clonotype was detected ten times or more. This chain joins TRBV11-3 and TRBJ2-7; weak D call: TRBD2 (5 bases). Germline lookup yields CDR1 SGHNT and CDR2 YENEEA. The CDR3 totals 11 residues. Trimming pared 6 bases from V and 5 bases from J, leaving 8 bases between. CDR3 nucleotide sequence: TGTGCCAGCAGGCTGACTAACGAGCAGTACTTC. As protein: CASRLTNEQYF.

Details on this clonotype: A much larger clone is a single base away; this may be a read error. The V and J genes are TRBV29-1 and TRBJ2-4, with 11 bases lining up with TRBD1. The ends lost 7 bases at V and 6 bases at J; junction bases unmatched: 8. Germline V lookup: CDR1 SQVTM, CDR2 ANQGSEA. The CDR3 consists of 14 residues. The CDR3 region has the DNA TGCAGCGGGGCGGACAGGGGGCTGGGAAACATTCAGTACTTC. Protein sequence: CSGADRGLGNIQYF.

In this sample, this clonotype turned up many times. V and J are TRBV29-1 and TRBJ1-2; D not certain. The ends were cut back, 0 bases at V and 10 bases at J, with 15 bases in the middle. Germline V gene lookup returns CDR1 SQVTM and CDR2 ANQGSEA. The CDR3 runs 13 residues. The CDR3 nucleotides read TGCAGCGTTGAAGATCTCCCACAGCCTATCTACACCTTC. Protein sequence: CSVEDLPQPIYTF.

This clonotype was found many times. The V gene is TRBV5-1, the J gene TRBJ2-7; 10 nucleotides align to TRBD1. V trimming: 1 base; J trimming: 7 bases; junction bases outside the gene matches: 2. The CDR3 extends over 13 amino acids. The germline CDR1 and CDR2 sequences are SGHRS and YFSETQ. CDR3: CASSLPDRGEQYF. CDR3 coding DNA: TGCGCCAGCAGCTTGCCGGACAGGGGGGAGCAGTACTTC.

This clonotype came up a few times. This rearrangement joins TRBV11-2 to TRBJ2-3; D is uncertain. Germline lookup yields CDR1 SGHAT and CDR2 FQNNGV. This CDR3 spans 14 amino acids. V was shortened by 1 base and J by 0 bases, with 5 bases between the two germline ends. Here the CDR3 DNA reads TGTGCCAGCAGCTTAGGATCTAGCACAGATACGCAGTATTTT. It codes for CASSLGSSTDTQYF.

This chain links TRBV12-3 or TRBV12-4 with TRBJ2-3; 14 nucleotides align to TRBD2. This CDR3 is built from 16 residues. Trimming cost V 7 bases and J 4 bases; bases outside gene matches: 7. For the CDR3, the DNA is TGTGCCAGCACCCGACTAGCGGGGGGGTTACCAGATACGCAGTATTTT. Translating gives CASTRLAGGLPDTQYF.

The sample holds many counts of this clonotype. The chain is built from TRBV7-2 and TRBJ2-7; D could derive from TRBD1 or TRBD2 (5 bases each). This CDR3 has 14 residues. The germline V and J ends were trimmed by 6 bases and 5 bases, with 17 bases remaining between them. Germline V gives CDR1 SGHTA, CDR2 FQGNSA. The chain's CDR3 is CASSSGPAGNEQYF. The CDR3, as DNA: TGTGCCAGCAGTTCGGGACCCGCCGGCAACGAGCAGTACTTC.